This entry lists 9 T cell receptor beta chains sequenced from one sample in a study of T cell clonality in common variable immunodeficiency. Only in-frame clones appear in the TCRdb table, and some are missing; sequencing was by immunoSEQ multiplex PCR. The sample has some 50,000 clones, none seen only once; the top ten hold 1.8%. The specimen sequenced was peripheral blood mononuclear cells. Receptors originate from a person between 18 and 69 years old in good health.

This clone has only a few counts. The read gets to within 3 residues of the CDR3 end, and the germline J gene fills in the rest. The chain combines TRBV7-6 with TRBJ1-2; D might be TRBD1 (5 bases). The CDR3 extends over 18 amino acids. CDR1 and CDR2 from the germline V gene are SGHVS and FNYEAQ. CDR3 residues: CASSSKAPGLADTYDYTF. CDR3 DNA (partial): TGTGCCAGCAGCTCAAAGGCTCCGGGACTAGCGGATACCTACGAC. Drawing the rest from reference TRBV7-6 and TRBJ1-2, the complete variable domain is GAGVSQSPRYKVTKRGQDVALRCDPISGHVSLYWYRQALGQGPEFLTYFNYEAQQDKSGLPNDRFSAERPEGSISTLTIQRTEQRDSAMYRCASSSKAPGLADTYDYTFGSGTRLTVV.

Regarding this clone: The CDR3 extends 3 residues past the end of the read, so its final part is completed from the germline J gene. The chain combines TRBV18 with TRBJ1-2, with D perhaps TRBD1 (5 bases). The germline V gene has CDR1 KGHSH and CDR2 LQKENI. The CDR3 sequence is 18 residues long. The sequenced CDR3 bases are TGTGCCAGCTCACCACTTGGGACTAGCGGGAGCGAAACAGATACC. It codes for CASSPLGTSGSETDT. The complete CDR3 sequence is CASSPLGTSGSETDTYTF. The whole variable domain, remainder taken from reference TRBV18 and TRBJ1-2, is NAGVMQNPRHLVRRRGQEARLRCSPMKGHSHVYWYRQLPEEGLKFMVYLQKENIIDESGMPKERFSAEFPKEGPSILRIQQVVRGDSAAYFCASSPLGTSGSETDTYTFGSGTRLTVV.

There are many counts of this clone. Coverage ceases 3 residues before the CDR3 finishes, and the germline J gene fills in the end. The chain couples TRBV10-1 to TRBJ2-6; 12 bases are a match to TRBD1. The CDR3 is 19 amino acids. V shed 4 bases, J shed 3 bases, and the junction held 10 bases outside the gene matches. The V gene's germline CDR1 is WNHNN and CDR2 SYGVQD (reference sequence). CDR3 amino acids: CASSVTPGTGGNGANVLTF. CDR3 DNA (partial): TGCGCCAGCAGTGTGACCCCCGGGACAGGGGGCAATGGGGCCAACGTC.

About this clone itself: The CDR3 is cut off 3 residues early in the read; its end comes from the germline J gene. This rearrangement joins TRBV6-2 or TRBV6-3 to TRBJ1-2; the D gene is possibly TRBD1 (6 bases). The CDR3 consists of 14 residues. Germline V gene data show CDR1 as MNHEY and CDR2 as SVGEGT. The sequenced part of the CDR3 DNA is TGTGCCAGCAGTTACTCATCGGGGGGCTACGAC. Amino acid sequence: CASSYSSGGYD. The whole CDR3 is CASSYSSGGYDYTF.

This clone was detected a few times. Read sequence stops 3 residues before the CDR3 end, and the germline J gene provides the missing end. The V call is TRBV5-1, the J call TRBJ1-1, with a possible D match to TRBD1 (6 bases). The CDR3 runs to 14 residues. CDR1 is SGHRS and CDR2 is YFSETQ in the germline V gene. V lost 1 base, J lost 4 bases, and 11 bases lay in between. The DNA read from the CDR3 is TGCGCCAGCAGCTTGCGAGGGGGGGGCACTGAA. Translated: CASSLRGGGTE. The entire CDR3 is CASSLRGGGTEAFF.

This clone was detected many times. The read stops 3 residues short of the end of the CDR3; the missing end is completed from the germline J gene. The chain employs TRBV2 and TRBJ2-1; maybe TRBD1 (6 bases). The CDR3 extends over 16 amino acids. The V end was cut by 7 bases, the J end by 1 base, with 17 bases between. Germline V gene data show CDR1 as SNHLY and CDR2 as FYNNEI. CDR3 sequence reads: CASKGDTVASYNEQFF. The part of the CDR3 DNA that was read is TGTGCCAGCAAGGGGGATACGGTGGCGTCCTACAATGAG. The complete variable domain, with remaining parts taken from reference TRBV2 and TRBJ2-1, reads EPEVTQTPSHQVTQMGQEVILRCVPISNHLYFYWYRQILGQKVEFLVSFYNNEISEKSEIFDDQFSVERPDGSNFTLKIRSTKLEDSAMYFCASKGDTVASYNEQFFGPGTRLTVL.

This clone appeared many times. Coverage ceases 3 residues before the CDR3 finishes, and the germline J gene fills in the end. The chain is built from TRBV7-2 and TRBJ1-2; possible D gene TRBD1, 5 bases. CDR3 length: 14 amino acids. Trimming took 7 bases from V and 5 from J, leaving 17 bases between them. CDR1 SGHTA and CDR2 FQGNSA come from the germline V gene. The CDR3 bases that were read are TGTGCCAGCAACGGCAGGGAGAACCTATATGGC. It is translated as CASNGRENLYG. Given in full, the CDR3 is CASNGRENLYGYTF.

This clone showed up many times. The CDR3 region is CASSYYPDNSPLHF. The part of the CDR3 DNA that was read is TGTGCCAGCAGTTACTACCCGGATAATTCACCC. The J gene is TRBJ1-6, the V gene TRBV6-2 or TRBV6-3; D ambiguous. With the read ending 3 residues before the CDR3 end, the germline J gene is used to fill in that end. Looked up from germline, CDR1 is MNHEY and CDR2 is SVGEGT. Trimming took off 1 base at V and 5 bases at J, with 6 bases between the two ends. CDR3 length: 14 residues.

Worth noting for this clone: The missing CDR3 end, 3 residues past where the read stops, is filled in from the germline J gene. The chain couples TRBV2 to TRBJ1-2, with no clear D. The germline V gene encodes CDR1 SNHLY and CDR2 FYNNEI. This CDR3 is 9 amino acids long. The sequenced part of the CDR3 DNA is TGTGCCAGCAGCGGGTCC. It yields the protein CASSGS. The full CDR3 sequence reads CASSGSYTF.